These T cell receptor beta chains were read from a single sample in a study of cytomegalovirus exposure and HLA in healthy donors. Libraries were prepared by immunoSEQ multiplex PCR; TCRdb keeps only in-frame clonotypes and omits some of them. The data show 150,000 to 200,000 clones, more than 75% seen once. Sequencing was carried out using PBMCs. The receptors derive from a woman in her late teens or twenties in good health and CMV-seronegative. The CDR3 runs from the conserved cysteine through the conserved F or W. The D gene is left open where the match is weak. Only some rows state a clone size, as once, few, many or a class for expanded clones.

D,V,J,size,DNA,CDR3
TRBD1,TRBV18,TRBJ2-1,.,TGTGCCAGCTCACCAATGGGACAGGGGGCGAGGTACAATGAGCAGTTCTTC,CASSPMGQGARYNEQFF
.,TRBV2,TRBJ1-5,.,TGTGCCAGCAGTGTCGAGGTAAATCAGCCCCAGCATTTT,CASSVEVNQPQHF
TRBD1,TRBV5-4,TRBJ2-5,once,TGTGCCAGCAGCTTACCGACAGGGCCTCAAGAGACCCAGTACTTC,CASSLPTGPQETQYF
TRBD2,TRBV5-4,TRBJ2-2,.,TGTGCCAGCAGCATTAGGACTAGCGGGGTGAACACCGGGGAGCTGTTTTTT,CASSIRTSGVNTGELFF
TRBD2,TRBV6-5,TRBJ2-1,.,TGTGCCAGCAGGCTCGCCGGACTAGGGTACAATGAGCAGTTCTTC,CASRLAGLGYNEQFF
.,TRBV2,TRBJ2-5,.,TGTGCCAGCAGTGAGGCCAGGGTAGGGGAGACCCAGTACTTC,CASSEARVGETQYF
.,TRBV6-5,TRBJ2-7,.,TGTGCCGCGAGCTGGGGCCCCAAACCCTACGAGCAGTACTTC,CAASWGPKPYEQYF
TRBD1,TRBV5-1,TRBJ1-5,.,TGCGCCAGCAGCCCTGGACAGGGGGATCAGCCCCAGCATTTT,CASSPGQGDQPQHF
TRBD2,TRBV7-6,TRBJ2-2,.,TGTGCCAGCAGCTTACAGCTAGCGGGGCTCACCGGGGAGCTGTTTTTT,CASSLQLAGLTGELFF
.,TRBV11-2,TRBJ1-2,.,TGTGCCAGCAGCTTAGGGCAATCTAACTATGGCTACACCTTC,CASSLGQSNYGYTF
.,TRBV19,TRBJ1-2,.,TGTGCCAGTAGTATCGGCAGGGAAAACTATGGCTACACCTTC,CASSIGRENYGYTF
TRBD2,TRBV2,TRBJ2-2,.,TGTGCCAGCGGGTCGGGTCCGACTAGCGGTAGGACCGGGGAGCTGTTTTTT,CASGSGPTSGRTGELFF
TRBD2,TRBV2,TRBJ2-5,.,TGTGCCAGCAGCGATAGCGGGGGGGCGAAGACCCAGTACTTC,CASSDSGGAKTQYF
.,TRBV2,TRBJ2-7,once,TGTGCCAGCATTAGGAGGGACAGCTCCTACGAGCAGTACTTC,CASIRRDSSYEQYF
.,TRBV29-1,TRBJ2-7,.,TGCAGCGTTAGCTTAGGGCAGGGTTCGATGGACGAGCAGTACTTC,CSVSLGQGSMDEQYF
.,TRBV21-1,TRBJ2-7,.,TGTGCCAGCAGCAAAGATGAGGGGATTTTCGGGAGTCTTTACGAGCAGTACTTC,CASSKDEGIFGSLYEQYF
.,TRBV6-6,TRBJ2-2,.,TGTGCCAGCAGTCCCTCCGTACCGGCGGGCACCGGGGAGCTGTTTTTT,CASSPSVPAGTGELFF
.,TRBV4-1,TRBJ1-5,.,TGCGCCAGCAGCCAAGTACCCAGGCAGCCCCAGCATTTT,CASSQVPRQPQHF
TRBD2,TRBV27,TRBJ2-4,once,TGTGCCAGCAGTACCTGGGGACTAGCGCCGGATCACAAAAACATTCAGTACTTC,CASSTWGLAPDHKNIQYF
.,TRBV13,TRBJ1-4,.,TGTGCCAGCAGCCCCCCAGGGAAAGGGAATGAAAAACTGTTTTTT,CASSPPGKGNEKLFF
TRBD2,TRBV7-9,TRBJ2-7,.,TGTGCCAGCAGCCCCAGGGGGGCGGGAGGGAGAACCTACGAGCAGTACTTC,CASSPRGAGGRTYEQYF
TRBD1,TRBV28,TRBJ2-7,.,TGTGCCAGCAGTTTAGGGGGGACAGGGTGGAACGAGCAGTACTTC,CASSLGGTGWNEQYF
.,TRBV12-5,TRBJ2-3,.,TGTGCTAGTGGTTTGGTACGGACAGATACGCAGTATTTT,CASGLVRTDTQYF
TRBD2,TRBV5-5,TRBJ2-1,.,TGTGCCAGCAGCCAAGGCGGGAGCTACGCATACAATGAGCAGTTCTTC,CASSQGGSYAYNEQFF
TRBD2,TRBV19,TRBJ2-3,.,TGTGCCAGTAGTTCAGGTCCGGGGGGGGTAAACACAGATACGCAGTATTTT,CASSSGPGGVNTDTQYF
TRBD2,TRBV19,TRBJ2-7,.,TGTGCCAGTGGAACTCTAGGTCTAGCGGGAGGCGAGCAGTACTTC,CASGTLGLAGGEQYF
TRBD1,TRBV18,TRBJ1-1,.,TGTGCCAGCTCACTGGGGACAGGGGTTAACACTGAAGCTTTCTTT,CASSLGTGVNTEAFF
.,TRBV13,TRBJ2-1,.,TGTGCCAGCAGCTTACGGCCCTGGGAGGCTCAGTACAATGAGCAGTTCTTC,CASSLRPWEAQYNEQFF
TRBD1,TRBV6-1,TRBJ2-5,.,TGTGCCAGCAGTGAAGCGCTTGGAGACAGGGGGCAGTTTGGGCAGTACTTC,CASSEALGDRGQFGQYF
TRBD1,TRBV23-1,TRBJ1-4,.,TGCGCCAGCAGTCAATCCACGGATGGGACAGGGACTTTTTCCCCTTACGTGGAAAAACTGTTTTTT,CASSQSTDGTGTFSPYVEKLFF
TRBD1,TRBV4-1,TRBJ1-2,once,TGCGCCAGCAGCCCTGCGGGACAGGGACATGGCTACACCTTC,CASSPAGQGHGYTF
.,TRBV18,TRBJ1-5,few,TGTGCCAGCTCACTTACAGGGAACAATCAGCCCCAGCATTTT,CASSLTGNNQPQHF
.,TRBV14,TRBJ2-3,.,TGTGCCAGCAGCCAAGAAAGGGTAACTAGGTCAGATACGCAGTATTTT,CASSQERVTRSDTQYF
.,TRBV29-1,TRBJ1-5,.,TGCAGCGTTGAAGAGGAGGGAAGCAATCAGCCCCAGCATTTT,CSVEEEGSNQPQHF
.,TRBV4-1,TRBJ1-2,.,TGCGCCAGCAGCCAAGATGTTGTAGAGGGGGTTTTCGGCTATGGCTACACCTTC,CASSQDVVEGVFGYGYTF
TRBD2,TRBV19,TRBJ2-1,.,TGTGCCAGTAGTTCCCGGACTAGCGGGGACACCCCTAATGAGCAGTTCTTC,CASSSRTSGDTPNEQFF
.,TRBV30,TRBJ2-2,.,TGTGCCTGGAGACTTGGGCTTTCGAACACCGGGGAGCTGTTTTTT,CAWRLGLSNTGELFF
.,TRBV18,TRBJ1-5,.,TGTGCCAGCTCCCTCCAGTATAGCAATCAGCCCCAGCATTTT,CASSLQYSNQPQHF
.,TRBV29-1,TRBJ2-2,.,TGCAGCGTTAGTGGGACAAGGTACACCGGGGAGCTGTTTTTT,CSVSGTRYTGELFF
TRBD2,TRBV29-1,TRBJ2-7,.,TGCAGCGTGCCTAGCGGCAGGGACTTCTACGAGCAGTACTTC,CSVPSGRDFYEQYF
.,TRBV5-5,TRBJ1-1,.,TGTGCCAGCAGCTTTGATGCGGGTGGGTTGGTTGAAGCTTTCTTT,CASSFDAGGLVEAFF
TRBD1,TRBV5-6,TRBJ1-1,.,TGTGCCAGCAGCTATGGACAGGGCAACGCTTTCTTT,CASSYGQGNAFF
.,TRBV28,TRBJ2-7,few,TGTGCCAGCGTGAGGGTCTTCCCCTACGAGCAGTACTTC,CASVRVFPYEQYF